This entry lists 31 T cell receptor beta chains sequenced from one sample in a study of a mutant IDH1 vaccine in newly diagnosed glioma. Antigens for these TCRs are unknown. As to time point: week 47, end of study. A single vaccine dose contained 300 ug of mutant IDH1 20-mer peptide, and topical imiquimod was used with it. Sequencing was performed with immunoSEQ multiplex PCR; in TCRdb, only in-frame clones are kept and a portion is missing. The sample holds 30,000 to 40,000 clones, around nine tenths seen once. Sequences were derived from PBMCs, sampled from a glioma patient whose treatment included an IDH1 peptide vaccine. The receptors shown here come from a woman aged 25 to 39 with glioma.

J is TRBJ1-1 and V is TRBV14; D gene uncertain. Germline-derived CDR1 and CDR2 are SGHDN and FVKESK. The CDR3 extends over 15 amino acids. The V end lost 4 bases, the J end lost 0 bases, and 12 bases lay between the germline ends. CDR3 amino acids: CASSRQRHLNTEAFF. CDR3 nucleotide sequence: TGTGCCAGCAGCCGTCAGCGACATCTGAACACTGAAGCTTTCTTT. Full variable domain (missing parts from reference TRBV14 and TRBJ1-1): EAGVTQFPSHSVIEKGQTVTLRCDPISGHDNLYWYRRVMGKEIKFLLHFVKESKQDESGMPNNRFLAERTGGTYSTLKVQPAELEDSGVYFCASSRQRHLNTEAFFGQGTRLTVV.

The chain uses TRBV5-6 and TRBJ2-5; D is unresolved. V lost 5 bases, J lost 2 bases, and 7 bases lay in between. The CDR3 consists of 12 residues. Germline V gives CDR1 SGHDT, CDR2 YYEEEE. CDR3: CASSQGQETQYF. CDR3 bases: TGTGCCAGCAGTCAAGGACAAGAGACCCAGTACTTC.

The rearrangement uses TRBV5-6 and TRBJ1-1; a possible D gene is TRBD1 (6 bases). This CDR3 is built from 14 residues. The germline gives CDR1 SGHDT, CDR2 YYEEEE. Trimming pared 4 bases from V and 1 base from J, leaving 11 bases between. The CDR3 region has the DNA TGTGCCAGCAGCCACCCGACAGGGAACACTGAAGCTTTCTTT. Its translation is CASSHPTGNTEAFF.

The chain combines TRBV7-4 with TRBJ2-5; 9 nucleotides agree with TRBD2. With V trimmed by 5 bases and J by 5 bases, 9 bases remained unmatched. The V gene's germline CDR1 is SGHVT and CDR2 SQSDAQ. This CDR3 spans 15 amino acids. The CDR3 coding sequence is TGTGCCAGCAGCCCAGCGGGGGGCTGGAGGGAGACCCAGTACTTC. Its translation: CASSPAGGWRETQYF.

This clone was counted a few times. The J gene is TRBJ1-1, the V gene TRBV29-1; D is ambiguous. Looked up from germline, CDR1 is SQVTM and CDR2 is ANQGSEA. The CDR3 runs to 13 residues. The V end lost 7 bases, the J end lost 5 bases, and 17 bases lay between the germline ends. For the CDR3, the DNA is TGCAGCGCCGGGCCAGGAGGGTGGACTGAAGCTTTCTTT. Translated: CSAGPGGWTEAFF.

This chain uses TRBV6-6 with TRBJ1-2, with D unclear. Trimming took 11 bases from V and 5 from J, leaving 15 bases between them. CDR1 is MNHNY and CDR2 is SVGAGI in the germline V gene (reference sequence). The CDR3 is made up of 12 amino acids. The CDR3 reads CACSAGVYGYTF. The CDR3 bases are TGTGCCTGCTCGGCTGGGGTTTATGGCTACACCTTC.

V gene TRBV6-6 combines with J gene TRBJ1-3; the D gene is possibly TRBD1 (6 bases). Germline V gene sequence: CDR1 MNHNY, CDR2 SVGAGI (reference sequence). This CDR3 is 13 amino acids long. Trimming took 8 bases from V and 0 from J, leaving 8 bases between them. CDR3 loop: CASLDSSGNTIYF. DNA of the CDR3: TGTGCCAGCCTGGACAGCTCTGGAAACACCATATATTTT.

The chain employs TRBV5-1 and TRBJ1-1; the match to TRBD1 covers 9 bases. The CDR3 is 14 residues long. With 4 bases clipped from V and 4 bases from J, the junction kept 5 bases outside the gene matches. Germline values: CDR1 SGHRS, CDR2 YFSETQ. In DNA, the CDR3 is TGCGCCAGCAGCAAGGACAGGGGTGCCACTGAAGCTTTCTTT. Translation gives CASSKDRGATEAFF.

V is TRBV7-9 and J is TRBJ2-7, with TRBD2 as a possible D gene (5 bases). With 4 bases removed from V and 3 bases from J, the gap between germline ends came to 13 bases. In germline, CDR1 is SEHNR, CDR2 FQNEAQ (reference sequence). The CDR3 has 14 amino acids. The CDR3: CASSSRAWGYEQYF. In DNA form, the CDR3 reads TGTGCCAGCAGCTCGCGGGCCTGGGGCTACGAGCAGTACTTC.

The chain combines TRBV13 with TRBJ2-2, with TRBD1 as a possible D gene (6 bases). The CDR3 loop spans 16 amino acids. Deletions cut 4 bases from V and 4 bases from J, with 16 bases between. Per the germline V gene, CDR1 is PRHDT and CDR2 is FYEKMQ (reference sequence). CDR3 loop: CASSSYRVSGTGELFF. As DNA, the CDR3 is TGTGCCAGCAGCTCCTACAGGGTCTCTGGCACCGGGGAGCTGTTTTTT. Full variable domain (rest looked up from reference TRBV13 and TRBJ2-2): AAGVIQSPRHLIKEKRETATLKCYPIPRHDTVYWYQQGPGQDPQFLISFYEKMQSDKGSIPDRFSAQQFSDYHSELNMSSLELGDSALYFCASSSYRVSGTGELFFGEGSRLTVL.

The rearrangement links TRBV6-5 to TRBJ1-1; D unclear. The CDR3 extends over 14 amino acids. The germline V and J ends were trimmed by 0 bases and 4 bases, with 9 bases remaining between them. The germline gives CDR1 MNHEY, CDR2 SVGAGI. CDR3 residues: CASSYSGSGTEAFF. The CDR3 DNA reads TGTGCCAGCAGTTACTCCGGGTCCGGCACTGAAGCTTTCTTT.

The gene calls are TRBV14 and TRBJ2-5, with D uncertain. The germline gives CDR1 SGHDN, CDR2 FVKESK. CDR3 length: 12 amino acids. V was cut by 1 base and J by 5 bases, with 5 bases left in between. CDR3 loop: CASSQVGETQYF. CDR3 DNA sequence: TGTGCCAGCAGCCAAGTTGGGGAGACCCAGTACTTC.

This rearrangement joins TRBV5-5 to TRBJ1-4, with a tentative D call TRBD1 (5 bases). Trimming pared 4 bases from V and 8 bases from J, leaving 18 bases between. CDR1 is SGHKS and CDR2 is YYEKEE in the germline V gene (reference sequence). The CDR3 totals 15 residues. CDR3 sequence: CASSLPTDLGEKLFF. The CDR3 region has the DNA TGTGCCAGCAGCCTCCCGACAGACCTCGGGGAAAAACTGTTTTTT.

CDR3 sequence (DNA): TGTGCCAGCAGCTCCTCCATTTCCTTGAACACTGAAGCTTTCTTT. Residues: CASSSSISLNTEAFF. The chain has TRBV7-9 and TRBJ1-1; D call uncertain. The CDR3 is made up of 15 amino acids. Germline loops: CDR1 SEHNR, CDR2 FQNEAQ (reference sequence). V was pared by 4 bases and J by 0 bases, with 12 bases between.

The CDR3 sequence: CASSLGKLSEKLFF. In DNA form, the CDR3 reads TGTGCCAGCAGCTTGGGCAAACTATCCGAAAAACTGTTTTTT. The V call is TRBV5-6, the J call TRBJ1-4; D is undetermined. V was clipped by 0 bases and J by 8 bases, with 11 bases between them. Looked up from germline, CDR1 is SGHDT and CDR2 is YYEEEE. CDR3 size: 14 residues.

This chain uses TRBV5-1 with TRBJ2-6; the D is unclear. Trimming left V 0 bases short and J 1 base short, with 5 bases between. The CDR3 is made up of 15 amino acids. Germline CDR1 is SGHRS and CDR2 is YFSETQ. This CDR3 reads CASSLEGSGANVLTF. CDR3 DNA: TGCGCCAGCAGCTTGGAGGGTTCTGGGGCCAACGTCCTGACTTTC.

The rearrangement links TRBV7-9 to TRBJ1-2, with D possibly matching TRBD1 (5 bases). Germline values: CDR1 SEHNR, CDR2 FQNEAQ (reference sequence). The ends were cut back, 7 bases at V and 1 base at J, with 19 bases in the middle. This CDR3 spans 16 amino acids. The CDR3 loop reads CASTPARQGGNYGYTF. In DNA, the CDR3 is TGTGCCAGCACCCCAGCCCGGCAGGGAGGTAACTATGGCTACACCTTC.

V gene TRBV4-1 combines with J gene TRBJ2-7; D possibly corresponds to TRBD1 (5 bases). CDR1 MGHRA and CDR2 YSYEKL come from the germline V gene. Trimming pared 0 bases from V and 4 bases from J, leaving 7 bases between. The CDR3 has 13 residues. The CDR3 here is CASSQEPGYEQYF. CDR3 DNA sequence: TGCGCCAGCAGCCAAGAACCAGGGTACGAGCAGTACTTC.

This clone has more than one count but fewer than ten. The J gene is TRBJ1-1, the V gene TRBV18, with D perhaps TRBD1 (6 bases). CDR3 length: 14 residues. Trimming took off 4 bases at V and 3 bases at J, with 12 bases between the two ends. The germline V gene encodes CDR1 KGHSH and CDR2 LQKENI. The CDR3 coding sequence is TGTGCCAGCTCACTGAATAGGGGGGACACTGAAGCTTTCTTT. Its translation: CASSLNRGDTEAFF.

This chain links TRBV5-1 with TRBJ2-1; the D gene could be TRBD1 or TRBD2 (6 bases each). The V and J ends lost 0 bases and 4 bases respectively, with 11 bases between them. Germline-derived CDR1 and CDR2 are SGHRS and YFSETQ. CDR3 length: 15 amino acids. In nucleotides, the CDR3 is TGCGCCAGCAGCTTGGCGGGGGCCGGGTACAATGAGCAGTTCTTC. Its translation: CASSLAGAGYNEQFF.

The chain carries TRBV30 and TRBJ1-2; D gene unclear. V lost 4 bases and J lost 11, with 20 bases in between. The CDR3 loop spans 13 amino acids. Germline-derived CDR1 and CDR2 are GTSNPN and SVGIG (reference sequence). CDR3 bases: TGTGCCTGGACCGTACCCCCCCTAGGGCTATACACCTTC. It codes for CAWTVPPLGLYTF.

This chain joins TRBV2 and TRBJ2-1; D remains unclear. V lost 6 bases and J lost 3, with 3 bases in between. The CDR3 sequence is 11 residues long. In germline, CDR1 is SNHLY, CDR2 FYNNEI. This CDR3 is CASSRYNEQFF. DNA for the CDR3: TGTGCCAGCAGCCGCTACAATGAGCAGTTCTTC.

V gene TRBV2 combines with J gene TRBJ2-6; 10 positions agree with TRBD1. CDR3 length: 15 amino acids. With 11 bases clipped from V and 0 bases from J, the junction kept 4 bases outside the gene matches. Germline V gene sequence: CDR1 SNHLY, CDR2 FYNNEI. CDR3 coding DNA: TGTGCCGGCTGGACAGGGGGCTCTGGGGCCAACGTCCTGACTTTC. Its protein product is CAGWTGGSGANVLTF.

The V call is TRBV14, the J call TRBJ1-4; maybe TRBD1 (5 bases). The V gene's germline CDR1 is SGHDN and CDR2 FVKESK. V lost 0 bases, J lost 8 bases, and 13 bases lay in between. This CDR3 has 15 amino acids. This chain's CDR3 is CASSQDQAGWEKLFF. The DNA of the CDR3 is TGTGCCAGCAGCCAAGATCAGGCAGGGTGGGAAAAACTGTTTTTT.

The V gene is TRBV6-6, the J gene TRBJ2-7; possible D gene TRBD1, 5 bases. V lost 2 bases, J lost 5 bases, and 13 bases lay in between. Germline V gene data show CDR1 as MNHNY and CDR2 as SVGAGI (reference sequence). The CDR3 length is 14 residues. The CDR3 here is CASSYERPRDEQYF. In DNA, the CDR3 is TGTGCCAGCAGTTACGAGAGACCCAGGGACGAGCAGTACTTC.

The chain has TRBV5-1 and TRBJ2-5; no clear D gene. The CDR3 is 12 residues long. V shed 4 bases and J shed 5 bases, with 9 bases lying between them. The V gene's germline CDR1 is SGHRS and CDR2 YFSETQ. For the CDR3, the DNA is TGCGCCAGCAGCACGGATGGGGAGACCCAGTACTTC. The encoded protein is CASSTDGETQYF.

This clone was counted a single time. This chain links TRBV19 with TRBJ2-7; possibly TRBD2 for D (5 bases). Trimming stripped 6 bases from V and 6 bases from J, with 24 bases between. Germline V lookup: CDR1 LNHDA, CDR2 SQIVND (reference sequence). The CDR3 loop spans 16 amino acids. DNA of the CDR3: TGTGCCAGTAGCAAACGGAAGCGTTCGAGGGTGGGCGAGCAGTACTTC. It specifies CASSKRKRSRVGEQYF.

J is TRBJ1-5 and V is TRBV4-2; TRBD1 is a possible D gene (6 bases). The CDR3 consists of 13 residues. Deletions cut 9 bases from V and 7 bases from J, with 16 bases between. The germline CDR1 and CDR2 sequences are LGHNA and YNFKEQ. CDR3 in DNA: TGTGCCAGTCAAGCAGGGGCAGGCCAGCCCCAGCATTTT. It yields the protein CASQAGAGQPQHF.

The rearrangement uses TRBV7-3 and TRBJ2-1; D is ambiguous. The V end lost 2 bases, the J end lost 8 bases, and 4 bases lay between the germline ends. This CDR3 comprises 11 residues. In germline, CDR1 is SGHTA, CDR2 FQGTGA. CDR3 DNA: TGTGCCAGCAGCTTAGGGGATGAGCAGTTCTTC. This translates into CASSLGDEQFF.

The chain carries TRBV9 and TRBJ1-1; maybe TRBD1 (6 bases). CDR3 length: 14 amino acids. Between the trimmed V and J ends, which lost 0 bases and 3 bases, there was a span of 9 bases. The germline CDR1 and CDR2 sequences are SGDLS and YYNGEE. CDR3 DNA: TGTGCCAGCAGCGTAGCACAGGGACACACTGAAGCTTTCTTT. Protein sequence: CASSVAQGHTEAFF.

This rearrangement joins TRBV7-2 to TRBJ1-2; D is unresolved. Trimming shortened V by 3 bases and J by 8 bases, and 13 bases separated the two germline ends. The germline V gene has CDR1 SGHTA and CDR2 FQGNSA. The CDR3 consists of 13 residues. The CDR3 is CASSFREVWGYTF. CDR3 DNA sequence: TGTGCCAGCAGCTTCCGGGAAGTCTGGGGCTACACCTTC.